This passage covers 18 T cell receptor beta chains from one sample sequenced in a study of OX40 agonist ivuxolimab in advanced cancers. Only in-frame clones appear in the TCRdb table, and some are missing; sequencing was by immunoSEQ multiplex PCR. Here the sample spans almost 85,000 clones, about 86% being singletons. Sequenced here: CD4+ or CD8+ T cells sorted from blood, sampled in a trial of the OX40 agonist ivuxolimab. All receptors come from an adult with an advanced solid tumor such as melanoma, head and neck, liver or kidney cancer.

V gene TRBV6-5 combines with J gene TRBJ2-3, with D tentatively TRBD1 or TRBD2 (5 bases each). V was trimmed by 8 bases and J by 0 bases, leaving 6 bases between them. The V gene's germline CDR1 is MNHEY and CDR2 SVGAGI. CDR3 length: 12 residues. The CDR3 region has the DNA TGTGCCAGCCGGGACAGCACAGATACGCAGTATTTT. This codes for CASRDSTDTQYF.

This chain connects TRBV9 to TRBJ2-3; D ambiguous. Germline V gives CDR1 SGDLS, CDR2 YYNGEE. The CDR3 runs to 15 residues. Trimming pared 3 bases from V and 0 bases from J, leaving 11 bases between. Here the CDR3 DNA reads TGTGCCAGCAGCGCAAACGGTGAGAGCACAGATACGCAGTATTTT. Protein: CASSANGESTDTQYF.

This clone is a singleton in its sample. This rearrangement joins TRBV4-3 to TRBJ2-3; TRBD2 aligns across 9 bases. The CDR3 contains 15 residues. V shed 5 bases and J 6 bases; nucleotides not matched to a gene: 9. Germline V lookup: CDR1 LGHNA, CDR2 YSLEER. The CDR3 DNA follows: TGCGCCAGCAGCGAGTGGCGGGAGGGGACGGATACGCAGTATTTT. It is translated as CASSEWREGTDTQYF.

The chain recombines TRBV30 with TRBJ2-3, with D possibly TRBD1 on 6 matching bases. Germline CDR1 and CDR2: GTSNPN and SVGIG (reference sequence). CDR3 size: 12 residues. Trimming removed 3 bases at V and 6 bases at J, with 10 bases between. CDR3 protein: CAWSEGGDTQYF. The CDR3 nucleotides read TGTGCCTGGAGCGAAGGGGGTGATACGCAGTATTTT.

The chain links TRBV2 to TRBJ2-7, with D perhaps assigned TRBD1 or TRBD2 (6 bases each). The CDR3 runs 12 residues. V was pared by 6 bases and J by 8 bases, with 14 bases between. Germline CDR1 and CDR2: SNHLY and FYNNEI. CDR3: CASSLDGGQQYF. As DNA, the CDR3 is TGTGCCAGCAGCTTAGATGGGGGGCAGCAGTACTTC.

The chain joins TRBV7-3 to TRBJ2-2; D is possibly TRBD1 (5 bases). CDR3 length equals 14 residues. CDR1 and CDR2 from the germline V gene are SGHTA and FQGTGA. V was pared by 5 bases and J by 2 bases, with 9 bases between. The chain's CDR3 is CASSKTANTGELFF. The DNA of the CDR3 is TGTGCCAGCAGCAAGACAGCTAACACCGGGGAGCTGTTTTTT. The whole variable domain, remainder taken from reference TRBV7-3 and TRBJ2-2, is GAGVSQTPSNKVTEKGKYVELRCDPISGHTALYWYRQSLGQGPEFLIYFQGTGAADDSGLPNDRFFAVRPEGSVSTLKIQRTERGDSAVYLCASSKTANTGELFFGEGSRLTVL.

The chain recombines TRBV7-2 with TRBJ2-5, with 15 nucleotides matching TRBD2. The CDR3 totals 19 residues. V lost 0 bases, J lost 6 bases, and 11 bases stayed unmatched. CDR1 is SGHTA, CDR2 FQGNSA, per germline. CDR3 loop: CASSLATGLAGGPSQTQYF. As DNA, the CDR3 is TGTGCCAGCAGCTTAGCTACTGGACTAGCGGGAGGGCCTTCCCAGACCCAGTACTTC.

This clone showed up just once. CDR3 residues: CASSFRTSHTGELFF. DNA of the CDR3: TGCGCCAGCAGCTTTCGGACTAGCCACACCGGGGAGCTGTTTTTT. This rearrangement joins TRBV5-1 to TRBJ2-2; 8 positions match TRBD2. The CDR3 has 15 amino acids. The V and J ends lost 2 bases and 3 bases, in that order; junction bases with no gene match: 3. The germline V gene encodes CDR1 SGHRS and CDR2 YFSETQ.

The rearrangement joins TRBV18 to TRBJ2-3; D is unclear. CDR3 length equals 16 residues. V lost 2 bases and J lost 4, with 16 bases in between. Germline V gene data show CDR1 as KGHSH and CDR2 as LQKENI. CDR3 sequence: CASSPIGQARPDTQYF. The CDR3 nucleotides read TGTGCCAGCTCACCAATTGGGCAGGCCAGACCAGATACGCAGTATTTT.

The V and J genes are TRBV10-3 and TRBJ1-5; D is unclear. Germline values: CDR1 ENHRY, CDR2 SYGVKD. This CDR3 region has 11 residues. V was pared by 0 bases and J by 11 bases, with 5 bases between. The CDR3 is CAISESSAQHF. As DNA, the CDR3 is TGTGCCATCAGTGAGTCTTCGGCCCAGCATTTT.

The rearrangement uses TRBV6-1 and TRBJ1-1, with no clear D. Looked up from germline, CDR1 is MNHNS and CDR2 is SASEGT. V was clipped by 8 bases and J by 1 base, with 11 bases between them. This CDR3 has 13 amino acids. As DNA, the CDR3 is TGTGCCAGCTCTGTTGTAGGGAACACTGAAGCTTTCTTT. It translates to CASSVVGNTEAFF.

The chain combines TRBV6-5 with TRBJ1-1; TRBD1 is a possible D gene (6 bases). With 2 bases removed from V and 4 bases from J, the gap between germline ends came to 11 bases. The germline CDR1 and CDR2 sequences are MNHEY and SVGAGI. The length of the CDR3 is 14 residues. The chain's CDR3 is CASSYEQGGTEAFF. For the CDR3, the DNA is TGTGCCAGCAGTTACGAACAGGGAGGCACTGAAGCTTTCTTT.

V usage is TRBV7-2 and J usage is TRBJ1-5; TRBD1 is a possible D gene (6 bases). This CDR3 is 15 amino acids long. The germline V gene has CDR1 SGHTA and CDR2 FQGNSA. The V end lost 5 bases, the J end lost 6 bases, and 17 bases lay between the germline ends. The CDR3 region is CASSRIGGGGQPQHF. The CDR3 DNA reads TGTGCCAGCAGCCGGATAGGGGGGGGTGGTCAGCCCCAGCATTTT.

The chain recombines TRBV19 with TRBJ1-2; 7 positions match TRBD1. The V segment lost 3 bases and the J segment 8 bases; nucleotides outside the gene matches: 15. Looked up from germline, CDR1 is LNHDA and CDR2 is SQIVND (reference sequence). CDR3 length: 16 residues. CDR3 region: CASSIAGTQGIGGYTF. Written as DNA, the CDR3 is TGTGCCAGTAGTATTGCAGGGACACAGGGGATTGGCGGCTACACCTTC.

The CDR3 protein is CASSFRDSHEKLFF. Written as DNA, the CDR3 is TGTGCCAGCAGCTTCCGGGACAGTCATGAAAAACTGTTTTTT. The genes are TRBV6-5 and TRBJ1-4, with 7 positions matching TRBD1. This CDR3 has 14 amino acids. CDR1 MNHEY and CDR2 SVGAGI come from the germline V gene. The junction had 7 bases not matched to a gene; V was cut back by 6 bases and J by 6 bases.

The rearrangement links TRBV6-1 to TRBJ1-3; perhaps TRBD1 as D (6 bases). The CDR3 runs to 16 residues. Trimming pared 2 bases from V and 0 bases from J, leaving 11 bases between. Looked up from germline, CDR1 is MNHNS and CDR2 is SASEGT. DNA for the CDR3: TGTGCCAGCAGTGAAAAACAGGGTAACTCTGGAAACACCATATATTTT. Its protein is CASSEKQGNSGNTIYF.

The V and J genes are TRBV5-6 and TRBJ1-1; D is possibly TRBD1 (5 bases). V gave up 0 bases and J gave up 2 bases, with 8 bases separating them. Germline values: CDR1 SGHDT, CDR2 YYEEEE. This CDR3 is 14 amino acids long. The chain's CDR3 is CASSLAQVNTEAFF. CDR3 bases: TGTGCCAGCAGCTTGGCACAGGTCAACACTGAAGCTTTCTTT.

V is TRBV7-2 and J is TRBJ1-2; perhaps TRBD1 as D (5 bases). The CDR3 loop spans 16 amino acids. V lost 5 bases and J lost 0, with 16 bases in between. Germline V lookup: CDR1 SGHTA, CDR2 FQGNSA. CDR3 loop: CASSLAGTPTNYGYTF. The CDR3 nucleotides are TGTGCCAGCAGCCTCGCCGGGACCCCAACTAACTATGGCTACACCTTC.